This T cell receptor beta chain stems from a study of blood T cell repertoires in COVID-19. Study as a whole: COVID-19 samples collected from the United States, Italy and Spain covered acute and convalescent phases. PBMCs, B-cell-depleted T cells, or T cells provided the cDNA or gDNA that made up the material.

Authors' data handling: Reference gene primer amplification gave estimated nucleated cell counts. Only in-frame clones appear in the TCRdb table, and some are missing; sequencing was by immunoSEQ multiplex PCR. D and trimming come from the DNA, and the V and J calls and clone size come from that table. Of about 240,000 clones detected, roughly four fifths appear once; the ten largest clones hold 4.7%. With 5 bases clipped from V and 11 bases from J, the junction kept 9 bases outside the gene matches. From germline, CDR1 is MDHEN and CDR2 SYDVKM. The CDR3 has 13 residues. Sequencing was carried out using peripheral blood. The clonotype comes from a woman aged 65 to 85 with acute or convalescent COVID-19. V is TRBV28 and J is TRBJ1-2; 9 nucleotides align to TRBD1. The CDR3 loop reads CASSPPGQGIYTF. DNA for the CDR3: TGTGCCAGCAGTCCCCCGGGACAGGGCATATACACCTTC.